One sample yielded the 2 T cell receptor beta chains listed below, sequenced in a study of T cells in Graves' hyperthyroidism and ophthalmopathy (dated by TCRdb to the late 2010s). The library was produced with multiplex PCR. TCRdb lists the instrument as Illumina HiSeq 2000. Amplification of TCR beta CDR3 regions was carried out from RNA transcripts. The TCR CDR3 was subjected to a first round of RT-PCR using the HTBI primer set and the Qiagen OneStep RT-PCR kit. TCRdb cleaned the public reads at Q25 with fastp, built clones with MiXCR and kept in-frame beta chains. CDR3 protein duplicates are merged, each entry listing the most common genes and DNA. The table for this sample lists nearly 750,000 distinct CDR3 sequences; over 35% of them were counted only once. The ten largest clones take up less than 40% of the sample. Source material: blood. The receptors were gathered from a middle-aged woman with Graves' hyperthyroidism.

The CDR3 bases are TGCGCCAGCAGCCTGACCCCTGGGCAGGGAGAGACCCAGTACTTC. It codes for CASSLTPGQGETQYF. The chain uses TRBV5-1 and TRBJ2-5; TRBD1 might be the D (5 bases). The germline V and J ends were trimmed by 4 bases and 4 bases, with 17 bases remaining between them. The CDR3 covers 15 residues. Germline V gene sequence: CDR1 SGHRS, CDR2 YFSETQ.

The V call is TRBV7-2, the J call TRBJ1-2; D ambiguous. V shed 1 base and J shed 8 bases, with 8 bases lying between them. Germline assignment: CDR1 SGHTA and CDR2 FQGNSA. The CDR3 has 12 amino acids. The CDR3 DNA follows: TGTGCCAGCAGCTTAGGCAGGACGGGCTACACCTTC. Its translation: CASSLGRTGYTF.